The following is a T cell receptor (beta chain) sequence with its context. This specimen belongs to a study of T cell responses to AZD1222 COVID-19 vaccine. Only in-frame clones appear in the TCRdb table, and some are missing; sequencing was by immunoSEQ multiplex PCR. Here the sample spans roughly 190,000 clones, over 85% being singletons. This specimen consisted of peripheral blood, obtained on day 0 of AZD1222 vaccination. This TCR came from an adult in good health.

CDR3 residues: CASSQSSPGVGYTF. The CDR3 DNA is TGTGCCAGCAGCCAATCCTCCCCCGGGGTCGGCTACACCTTC. The chain employs TRBV3-1 (or the pseudogene TRBV3-2) and TRBJ1-2, with no clear D. Per the germline V gene, CDR1 is LGHDT and CDR2 is YNNKEL (reference sequence). Trimming took off 2 bases at V and 8 bases at J, with 15 bases between the two ends. The CDR3 sequence is 14 residues long.